This T cell receptor (beta chain) was profiled in a study of cytomegalovirus exposure and HLA in healthy donors. Study as a whole: The study's early data release held some 85 million unique TCRs from HLA-typed donors. Among over 300 genotyped donors, roughly 81% fell in the Caucasian-associated ancestry cluster.

Each donor was nominally healthy when sampled (though unrecorded immune exposures were likely). Notes on the study in general: Most TCR sequences were seen very rarely across donors, but some public TCRs occurred in many.

The CDR3 sequence is 14 residues long. Germline V lookup: CDR1 LGHNA, CDR2 YNFKEQ. Deletions cut 4 bases from V and 8 bases from J, with 17 bases between. Primers: 60 Vbeta forward and 13 Jbeta reverse. Clones were sequenced by immunoSEQ multiplex PCR, and TCRdb holds only the in-frame ones, with some missing. The sample consists of 150,000 to 200,000 clones, 62% of them appearing once. On this clone itself: Its antigen is currently unknown.

The TCR originated in a man aged 35-49 years in good health and CMV-seronegative. Sequencing used PBMCs. The chain is built from TRBV4-2 and TRBJ1-1; the D gene is possibly TRBD1 (5 bases). Here the CDR3 reads CASSPRQSAVEAFF. The DNA of the CDR3 is TGTGCCAGCAGCCCGCGACAGTCAGCAGTAGAAGCTTTCTTT.